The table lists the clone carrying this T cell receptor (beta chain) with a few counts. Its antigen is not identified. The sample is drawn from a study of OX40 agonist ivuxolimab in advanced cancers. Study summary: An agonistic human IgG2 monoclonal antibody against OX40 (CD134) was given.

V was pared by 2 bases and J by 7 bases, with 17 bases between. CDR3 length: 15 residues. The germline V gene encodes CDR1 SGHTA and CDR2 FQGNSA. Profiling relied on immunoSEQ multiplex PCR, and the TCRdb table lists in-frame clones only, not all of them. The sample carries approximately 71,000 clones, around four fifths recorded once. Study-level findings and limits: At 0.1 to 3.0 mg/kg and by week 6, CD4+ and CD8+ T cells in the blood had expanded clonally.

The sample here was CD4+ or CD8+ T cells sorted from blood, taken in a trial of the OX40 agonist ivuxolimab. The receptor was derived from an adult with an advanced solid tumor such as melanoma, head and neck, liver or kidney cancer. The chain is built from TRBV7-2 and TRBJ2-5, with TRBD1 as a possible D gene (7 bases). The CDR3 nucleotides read TGTGCCAGCAGCTTAAAGTCAGGGGGGTTTGGGACCCAGTACTTC. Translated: CASSLKSGGFGTQYF.